Following are 3 T cell receptor beta chains from one sample sequenced in a study of blood T cell repertoires in COVID-19 (dated by TCRdb to between 2020 and 2021). Libraries came from the immunoSEQ multiplex PCR assay. TCRdb stores this immuneACCESS table with in-frame sequences only. Part of the clones is absent; in the studies checked, under half of the shortfall reflects unresolved V genes, and no reason is known for the rest. For this sample the table gives under 200,000 clones, of which around nine tenths were detected only once. The biggest ten clones account for about 0.77% of the sample. Sequenced: PBMCs or T cells enriched from blood (not recorded which). The origin of the receptors is a woman under 30 who had recovered from COVID-19.

CDR3 loop: CASSWLNRGRNGELFF. DNA of the CDR3: TGTGCCAGCAGTTGGCTGAACAGGGGGCGTAACGGGGAGCTGTTTTTT. This chain joins TRBV28 and TRBJ2-2; TRBD1 aligns across 9 bases. Trimming cost V 4 bases and J 7 bases; bases outside gene matches: 10. CDR1 is MDHEN, CDR2 SYDVKM, per germline. The CDR3 covers 16 residues. The variable domain in full, with the rest retrieved from reference TRBV28 and TRBJ2-2, is DVKVTQSSRYLVKRTGEKVFLECVQDMDHENMFWYRQDPGLGLRLIYFSYDVKMKEKGDIPEGYSVSREKKERFSLILESASTNQTSMYLCASSWLNRGRNGELFFGEGSRLTVL.

The chain is built from TRBV5-4 and TRBJ2-5, with TRBD2 as a possible D gene (5 bases). V was clipped by 3 bases and J by 3 bases, with 12 bases between them. This CDR3 spans 14 amino acids. The germline V gene encodes CDR1 SGHNT and CDR2 YYREEE (reference sequence). In DNA, the CDR3 is TGTGCCAGCAGCTCCCAGGCAGCGGAAGAGACCCAGTACTTC. It is translated as CASSSQAAEETQYF.

This chain uses TRBV2 with TRBJ1-5; TRBD1 might be the D (6 bases). The V end lost 4 bases, the J end lost 0 bases, and 10 bases lay between the germline ends. Germline V lookup: CDR1 SNHLY, CDR2 FYNNEI. The CDR3 totals 15 residues. The CDR3 spells CASSAQGTSNQPQHF. The CDR3 DNA reads as TGTGCCAGCAGTGCACAGGGAACTAGCAATCAGCCCCAGCATTTT.